The rows below give T cell receptor beta chains drawn from one sample of a study of OX40 agonist ivuxolimab in advanced cancers. Method: immunoSEQ multiplex PCR; TCRdb's copy keeps in-frame clones and lacks some. Here the sample spans some 64,000 clones, 88% being singletons. The material sequenced was CD4+ or CD8+ T cells sorted from blood, taken in a trial of the OX40 agonist ivuxolimab. The origin of the receptors is an adult with an advanced solid tumor such as melanoma, head and neck, liver or kidney cancer. Both conserved end residues are part of each CDR3. D genes are given only for firm matches. The size entry is marked missing in some rows and otherwise reads once, few, many or a size class.

V gene	J gene	clone size	D gene	CDR3 length	CDR3 DNA	CDR3 protein
TRBV4-2	TRBJ1-2	few	-	11	TGTGCCTCCGACGGGGGATATGGCTACACCTTC	CASDGGYGYTF
TRBV5-1	TRBJ2-7	-	TRBD1	14	TGTGCCAGCAGCTTCCGGGACAGGCCGTGGGAGCAGTACTTC	CASSFRDRPWEQYF
TRBV6-1	TRBJ2-7	-	-	13	TGTGCCAGCAGGGTAACCCCCCCGTTCGAGCAGTACTTC	CASRVTPPFEQYF
TRBV9	TRBJ2-5	once	-	15	TGTGCCAGCAGTGGTGGTGGGTCAGGTCAAGAGACCCAGTACTTC	CASSGGGSGQETQYF
TRBV18	TRBJ2-7	once	-	14	TGTGCCAGCTCACCGTCGACGACCCGCTACGAGCAGTACTTC	CASSPSTTRYEQYF
TRBV15	TRBJ1-1	-	-	12	TGTGCCACCAGCACCGGGTTCACTGAAGCTTTCTTT	CATSTGFTEAFF
TRBV5-4	TRBJ1-4	-	TRBD1	16	TGTGCCAGCAGCCCCGGACAGGGCAGTCGAAATGAAAAACTGTTTTTT	CASSPGQGSRNEKLFF
TRBV6-5	TRBJ1-1	once	-	11	TGTGCCAGCAGTCAAGGGGCTGAAGCTTTCTTT	CASSQGAEAFF
TRBV18	TRBJ2-1	-	-	14	TGTGCCAGCTCACCACCGGAAGGGATCAATGAGCAGTTCTTC	CASSPPEGINEQFF
TRBV6-5	TRBJ2-1	-	TRBD2	16	TGTGCCAGCAGTTACTCGGGGGGAGGGTCCTACAATGAGCAGTTCTTC	CASSYSGGGSYNEQFF
TRBV7-7	TRBJ2-3	-	TRBD1	15	TGTGCTAGCAGCCCCGGGACAGGGGTTTCAGATACGCAGTATTTT	CASSPGTGVSDTQYF
TRBV30	TRBJ2-1	-	TRBD1	15	TGTGCCTGGAGTGTACTACAGGGGGCGCCCAATGAGCAGTTCTTC	CAWSVLQGAPNEQFF
TRBV28	TRBJ2-3	-	-	14	TGTGCCAGCATTCGAGGAGGGGGCACAGATACGCAGTATTTT	CASIRGGGTDTQYF
TRBV6-5	TRBJ1-5	-	-	14	TGTGCCAGCAGTTACGGATCGAGCAATCAGCCCCAGCATTTT	CASSYGSSNQPQHF
TRBV29-1	TRBJ1-5	-	TRBD1	12	TGCAGCGGCCGGGACAGGAGGCAGCCCCAGCATTTT	CSGRDRRQPQHF
TRBV28	TRBJ2-2	once	-	14	TGTGCCAGCAAAATGGGAGGAGACACCGGGGAGCTGTTTTTT	CASKMGGDTGELFF
TRBV4-2	TRBJ1-5	-	TRBD1	17	TGTGCCAGCAGCCAAGCGACAGGGGGCGCGGGCAATCAGCCCCAGCATTTT	CASSQATGGAGNQPQHF
TRBV2	TRBJ2-2	-	-	15	TGTGCCAGCAGTGAAGGGTCAGTCCGCACCGGGGAGCTGTTTTTT	CASSEGSVRTGELFF
TRBV10-3	TRBJ2-7	-	TRBD2	14	TGTGCCACTAATCTAGCGGGAGCGAATTACGAGCAGTACTTC	CATNLAGANYEQYF
TRBV30	TRBJ2-4	-	TRBD1	20	TGTGCCTGGAGATCACCGGAGGGACAGGGGGTTTATTCAGCCAAAAACATTCAGTACTTC	CAWRSPEGQGVYSAKNIQYF
TRBV11-2	TRBJ2-6	-	TRBD1	19	TGTGCCAGCAGCTTACTTGGGGACAGTCGAGTCTCTGGGGCCAACGTCCTGACTTTC	CASSLLGDSRVSGANVLTF
TRBV5-1	TRBJ2-2	-	-	15	TGTGCCAGCAGCCGGGACCGAAGGTTCACCGGGGAGCTGTTTTTT	CASSRDRRFTGELFF
TRBV5-6	TRBJ1-1	-	TRBD1	15	TGTGCCAGCAGCACCTGGGACAGGGGTAACACTGAAGCTTTCTTT	CASSTWDRGNTEAFF
TRBV28	TRBJ1-6	-	TRBD1	13	TGTGCCAGCAGCCGGGACAGTAATTCACCCCTCCACTTT	CASSRDSNSPLHF
TRBV10-3	TRBJ2-2	few	TRBD2	16	TGTGCCATCAGTGACCCAGGACTAGCGAACACCGGGGAGCTGTTTTTT	CAISDPGLANTGELFF
TRBV2	TRBJ1-2	-	TRBD1	14	TGTGCCAGCAGGGGGCAGGGGGGAGGCTATGGCTACACCTTC	CASRGQGGGYGYTF
TRBV6-5	TRBJ1-2	-	-	15	TGTGCCAGCAGTTACTCGGGACCACACGACTATGGCTACACCTTC	CASSYSGPHDYGYTF
TRBV29-1	TRBJ1-2	-	-	14	TGCAGCGTTGAAGACCGCGTCCAGGGGTATGGCTACACCTTC	CSVEDRVQGYGYTF
TRBV30	TRBJ1-3	-	-	15	TGTGCCTGGAGTCCGGACTTTTCCTCTGGAAACACCATATATTTT	CAWSPDFSSGNTIYF